This TCR beta chain came from a study of blood T cell repertoires in COVID-19. Study information: Sites across the United States, Italy and Spain contributed samples from acute and convalescent COVID-19. T cells, B-cell-depleted T cells, or PBMCs provided the cDNA or gDNA that served as material.

The authors' processing: Estimates of nucleated cell counts were drawn from the amplification of reference gene primers. Produced via immunoSEQ multiplex PCR; TCRdb's table is partial and in-frame only. Clonal size and the V and J genes are those of that table, whereas D and trimming came from the DNA. The table has around 250,000 clones, around 85% seen once; the top ten hold 1.5% to 2%. This clone was counted once. Germline CDR1 is MNHNY and CDR2 is SVGAGI (reference sequence). V lost 8 bases and J 4 bases, leaving 11 bases between the germline ends. CDR3 length: 12 residues. The receptor comes from a woman aged 50 to 60 who had recovered from COVID-19. The chain uses TRBV6-6 and TRBJ1-1, with TRBD1 as a possible D gene (6 bases). Sequences were obtained from PBMCs or T cells enriched from blood (not recorded which). The CDR3 spells CASVEGGTEAFF. The CDR3 DNA follows: TGTGCCAGCGTTGAAGGGGGCACTGAAGCTTTCTTT.